This T cell receptor (beta chain) was documented in a study of circulating and synovial CD4+ cells in juvenile arthritis. Findings and caveats of the study: Measured synovium overlap likely understates the true shared repertoire.

Clones were sequenced by immunoSEQ multiplex PCR, and TCRdb holds only the in-frame ones, with some missing. The data contain about 32,000 clones, 80% to 95% of them singletons. With respect to this clone: Its matching antigen is unknown.

The CDR3 length is 16 residues. Germline-derived CDR1 and CDR2 are KGHSH and LQKENI. The ends were cut back, 5 bases at V and 0 bases at J, with 13 bases in the middle. This clonotype was obtained from a human donor with juvenile idiopathic arthritis. The chain joins TRBV18 to TRBJ2-2; D remains unclear. Sequenced material: CD4+ T cells from blood. CDR3 bases: TGTGCCAGCTCAGGAATCAGCGACGCGAACACCGGGGAGCTGTTTTTT. Protein sequence: CASSGISDANTGELFF.